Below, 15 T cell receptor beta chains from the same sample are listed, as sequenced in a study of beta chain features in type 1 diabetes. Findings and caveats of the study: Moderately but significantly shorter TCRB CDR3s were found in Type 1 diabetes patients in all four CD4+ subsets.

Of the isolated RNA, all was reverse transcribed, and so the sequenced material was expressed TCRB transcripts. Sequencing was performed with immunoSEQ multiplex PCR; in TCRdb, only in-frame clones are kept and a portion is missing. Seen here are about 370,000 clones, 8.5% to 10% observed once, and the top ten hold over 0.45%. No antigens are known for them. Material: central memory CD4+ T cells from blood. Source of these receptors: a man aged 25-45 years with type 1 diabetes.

CDR3 coding DNA: TGTGCCAGTAGTCTCCCCCGGTACAGTCAACAAAGGGGCAAAAACATTCAGTACTTC. Translation gives CASSLPRYSQQRGKNIQYF. The chain links TRBV19 to TRBJ2-4; D is possibly TRBD1 (5 bases). The CDR3 length is 19 residues. V lost 5 bases, J lost 3 bases, and 26 bases lay in between. Germline CDR1 is LNHDA and CDR2 is SQIVND (reference sequence).

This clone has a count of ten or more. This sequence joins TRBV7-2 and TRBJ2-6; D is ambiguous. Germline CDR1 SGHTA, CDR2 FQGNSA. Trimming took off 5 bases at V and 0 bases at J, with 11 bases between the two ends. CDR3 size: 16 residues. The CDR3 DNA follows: TGTGCCAGCAGCCCTGCAGTGAGCTCTGGGGCCAACGTCCTGACTTTC. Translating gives CASSPAVSSGANVLTF.

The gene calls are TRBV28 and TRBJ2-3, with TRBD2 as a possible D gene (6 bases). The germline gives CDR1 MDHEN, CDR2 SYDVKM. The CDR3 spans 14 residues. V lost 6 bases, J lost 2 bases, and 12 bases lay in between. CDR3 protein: CASSRADYTDTQYF. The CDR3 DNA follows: TGTGCCAGCAGCCGAGCGGACTACACAGATACGCAGTATTTT.

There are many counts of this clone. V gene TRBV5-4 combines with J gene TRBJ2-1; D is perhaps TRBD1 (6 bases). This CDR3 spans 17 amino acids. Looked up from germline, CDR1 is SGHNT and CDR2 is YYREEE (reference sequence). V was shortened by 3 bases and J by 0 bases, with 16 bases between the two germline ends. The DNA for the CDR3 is TGTGCCAGCAGCTCGGTCGGAAGGGGGAGCTCCTACAATGAGCAGTTCTTC. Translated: CASSSVGRGSSYNEQFF.

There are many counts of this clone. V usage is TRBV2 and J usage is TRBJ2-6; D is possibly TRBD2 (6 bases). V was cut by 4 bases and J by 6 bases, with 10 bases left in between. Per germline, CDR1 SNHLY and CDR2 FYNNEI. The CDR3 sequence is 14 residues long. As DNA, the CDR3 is TGTGCCAGCAGTGTACGGAGGGAGGCCAACGTCCTGACTTTC. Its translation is CASSVRREANVLTF.

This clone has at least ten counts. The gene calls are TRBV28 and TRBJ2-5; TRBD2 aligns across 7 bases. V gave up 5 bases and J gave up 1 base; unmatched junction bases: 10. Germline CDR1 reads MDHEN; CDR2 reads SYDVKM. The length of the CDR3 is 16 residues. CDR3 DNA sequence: TGTGCCAGCAGTCCCCGAGGGCTAGCGGTCCAAGAGACCCAGTACTTC. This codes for CASSPRGLAVQETQYF.

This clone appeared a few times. This chain's CDR3 is CSDLSTAVYGYTF. CDR3 coding DNA: TGCAGCGATCTCAGTACGGCAGTCTATGGCTACACCTTC. The chain employs TRBV29-1 and TRBJ1-2; D unresolved. CDR3 size: 13 residues. The germline CDR1 and CDR2 sequences are SQVTM and ANQGSEA. V shed 7 bases and J shed 4 bases, with 16 bases lying between them.

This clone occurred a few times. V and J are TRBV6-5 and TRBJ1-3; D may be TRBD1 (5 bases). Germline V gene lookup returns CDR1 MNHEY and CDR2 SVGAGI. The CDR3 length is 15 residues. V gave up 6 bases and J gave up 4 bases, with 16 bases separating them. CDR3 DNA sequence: TGTGCCAGCAGAACAAGTGGGGCAGGAGGAAACACCATATATTTT. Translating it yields CASRTSGAGGNTIYF.

Written as DNA, the CDR3 is TGTGCCAGCAGCTTCCTAGCGGGACTTAGGGTACCGGGGAGCTTAAAGCTGTTTTTT. This gives the protein CASSFLAGLRVPGSLKLFF. The V call is TRBV11-2, the J call TRBJ2-2; 9 bases agree with TRBD2. The V gene's germline CDR1 is SGHAT and CDR2 FQNNGV. The CDR3 extends over 19 amino acids. V gave up 3 bases and J gave up 12 bases; unmatched junction bases: 23.

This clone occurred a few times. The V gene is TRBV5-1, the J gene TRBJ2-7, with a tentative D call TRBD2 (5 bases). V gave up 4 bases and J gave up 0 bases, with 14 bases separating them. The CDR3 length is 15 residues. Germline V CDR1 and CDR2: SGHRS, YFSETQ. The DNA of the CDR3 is TGCGCCAGCAGCCTGTCCGGGGTAGCCTCCTACGAGCAGTACTTC. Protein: CASSLSGVASYEQYF.

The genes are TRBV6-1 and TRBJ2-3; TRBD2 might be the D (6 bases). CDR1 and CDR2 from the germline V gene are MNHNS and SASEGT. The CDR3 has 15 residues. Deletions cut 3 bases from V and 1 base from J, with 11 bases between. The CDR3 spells CASSDRWGGTDTQYF. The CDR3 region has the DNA TGTGCCAGCAGTGATAGGTGGGGGGGCACAGATACGCAGTATTTT.

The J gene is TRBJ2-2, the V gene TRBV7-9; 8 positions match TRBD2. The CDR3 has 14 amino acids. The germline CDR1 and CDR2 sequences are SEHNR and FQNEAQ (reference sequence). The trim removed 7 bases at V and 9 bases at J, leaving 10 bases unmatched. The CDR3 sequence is CASTPQSGSRELFF. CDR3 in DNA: TGTGCCAGCACACCCCAGAGCGGGAGCCGGGAGCTGTTTTTT. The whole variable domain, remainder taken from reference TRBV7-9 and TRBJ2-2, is DTGVSQNPRHKITKRGQNVTFRCDPISEHNRLYWYRQTLGQGPEFLTYFQNEAQLEKSRLLSDRFSAERPKGSFSTLEIQRTEQGDSAMYLCASTPQSGSRELFFGEGSRLTVL.

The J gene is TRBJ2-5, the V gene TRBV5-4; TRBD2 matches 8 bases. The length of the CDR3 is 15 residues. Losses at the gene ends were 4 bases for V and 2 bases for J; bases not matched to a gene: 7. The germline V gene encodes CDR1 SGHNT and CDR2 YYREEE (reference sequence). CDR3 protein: CASSRGGDLQETQYF. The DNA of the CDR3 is TGTGCCAGCAGCCGGGGGGGAGACTTACAAGAGACCCAGTACTTC.

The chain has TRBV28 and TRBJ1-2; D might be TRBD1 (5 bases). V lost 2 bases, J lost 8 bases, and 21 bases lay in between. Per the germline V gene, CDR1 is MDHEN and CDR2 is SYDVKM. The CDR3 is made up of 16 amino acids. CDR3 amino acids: CASSLGGRGAWEGYTF. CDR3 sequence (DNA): TGTGCCAGCAGTTTAGGCGGCAGAGGGGCTTGGGAAGGCTACACCTTC.

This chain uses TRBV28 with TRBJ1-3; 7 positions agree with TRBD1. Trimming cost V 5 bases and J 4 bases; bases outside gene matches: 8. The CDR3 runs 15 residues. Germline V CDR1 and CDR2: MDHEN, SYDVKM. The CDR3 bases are TGTGCCAGCAGTCGAGCAGGGGGATCCGGAAACACCATATATTTT. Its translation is CASSRAGGSGNTIYF.